A selection of T cell receptor beta chains follows, all from one sample in a study of T cells in localized non-small cell lung cancer. Sequencing used immunoSEQ multiplex PCR; TCRdb keeps in-frame clones, though not all of them. Among 1,600 or so clones listed, about a sixth were seen once. This sample comprised normal lung tissue next to the tumor, obtained before any cancer treatment. The receptors were sampled from a male donor at least 60 years old with stage III squamous cell lung carcinoma. Both conserved end residues are part of each CDR3. D genes are given only for firm matches. A clone size is listed for some rows: how often the clone was seen (once, few, many), or a class if it is expanded.

D gene: TRBD1
clone size: medium-sized
J gene: TRBJ2-7
V gene: TRBV11-3
CDR3 DNA: TGTGCCAGCAGCCCCCGGGGACAGCCCCGTCGGGCCGAGCAGTACTTC
CDR3 protein: CASSPRGQPRRAEQYF

D gene: NA
clone size: few
J gene: TRBJ1-3
V gene: TRBV6-8
CDR3 DNA: TGTGCCAGCCTCGGACGGTCCTCTGGAAACACCATATATTTT
CDR3 protein: CASLGRSSGNTIYF

D gene: NA
clone size: few
J gene: TRBJ1-5
V gene: TRBV2
CDR3 DNA: TGTGCCAGCAGTGATCCGGGACGGGGGGCCGAGCCCCAGCATTTT
CDR3 protein: CASSDPGRGAEPQHF

D gene: NA
clone size: few
J gene: TRBJ1-3
V gene: TRBV6-8
CDR3 DNA: TGTGCCATCAGAGAGGGGCTCGGAAACACCATATATTTT
CDR3 protein: CAIREGLGNTIYF

D gene: NA
clone size: few
J gene: TRBJ2-1
V gene: TRBV11-3
CDR3 DNA: TGTGCCAGCAGAAAAATGGTCGGGACAAAAGTTTGGGTTAATGAGCAGTTCTTC
CDR3 protein: CASRKMVGTKVWVNEQFF

D gene: TRBD2
clone size: many
J gene: TRBJ2-7
V gene: TRBV9
CDR3 DNA: TGTGCCAGCAGCCCGCGGGGGGAGAATTCCTACGAGCAGTACTTC
CDR3 protein: CASSPRGENSYEQYF

D gene: NA
clone size: medium-sized
J gene: TRBJ1-6
V gene: TRBV11-3
CDR3 DNA: TGTGCCAGCAGCTTAAGAGGAGGGCCGCAGCGATATAATTCACCCCTCCACTTT
CDR3 protein: CASSLRGGPQRYNSPLHF

D gene: NA
clone size: medium-sized
J gene: TRBJ1-6
V gene: TRBV11-3
CDR3 DNA: TGTGCCAGCAGCTTGGATACCCCGGGTTCACCCCTCCACTTT
CDR3 protein: CASSLDTPGSPLHF

D gene: TRBD1
clone size: few
J gene: TRBJ1-6
V gene: TRBV5-1
CDR3 DNA: TGCGCCAGCAGGGGACAGGGGGAAAGCTCCTATAATTCACCCCTCCACTTT
CDR3 protein: CASRGQGESSYNSPLHF

D gene: NA
clone size: medium-sized
J gene: TRBJ1-5
V gene: TRBV11-3
CDR3 DNA: TGTGCCAGCAGCTTAAAGACAGCCGCTGTTCAGCCCCAGCATTTT
CDR3 protein: CASSLKTAAVQPQHF

D gene: TRBD1
clone size: few
J gene: TRBJ2-1
V gene: TRBV11-3
CDR3 DNA: TGTGCCAGCAGTAATACGGGACAGGGGTTCTATGAGCAGTTCTTC
CDR3 protein: CASSNTGQGFYEQFF

D gene: NA
clone size: few
J gene: TRBJ1-4
V gene: TRBV11-3
CDR3 DNA: TGTGCCAGCAGCTTAGGTGCCACCGGGGAAAAACTGTTTTTT
CDR3 protein: CASSLGATGEKLFF

D gene: NA
clone size: NA
J gene: TRBJ2-1
V gene: TRBV28
CDR3 DNA: TGTGCCAGCACCCAGGCTGCGAATGAGCAGTTCTTC
CDR3 protein: CASTQAANEQFF

D gene: TRBD1
clone size: medium-sized
J gene: TRBJ1-2
V gene: TRBV6-8
CDR3 DNA: TGTGCCAGCATCATCCGAGGGACAGGGGGGAACTATGGCTACACCTTC
CDR3 protein: CASIIRGTGGNYGYTF

D gene: NA
clone size: medium-sized
J gene: TRBJ2-7
V gene: TRBV6-8
CDR3 DNA: TGTGCCAGCAAATTAGACGGGAGCTCCTACGAGCAGTACTTC
CDR3 protein: CASKLDGSSYEQYF

D gene: NA
clone size: few
J gene: TRBJ1-6
V gene: TRBV9
CDR3 DNA: TGTGCCAGCAGCGTTGACGGAGATAATTCACCCCTCCACTTT
CDR3 protein: CASSVDGDNSPLHF

D gene: TRBD2
clone size: few
J gene: TRBJ2-3
V gene: TRBV11-3
CDR3 DNA: TGTGCCAGCAGCCCCCCAGCGGGAGGAACGACAGATACGCAGTATTTT
CDR3 protein: CASSPPAGGTTDTQYF

D gene: NA
clone size: few
J gene: TRBJ2-3
V gene: TRBV28
CDR3 DNA: TGTGCCAGCAGTCCCCCGGACGGACTCACAGATACGCAGTATTTT
CDR3 protein: CASSPPDGLTDTQYF